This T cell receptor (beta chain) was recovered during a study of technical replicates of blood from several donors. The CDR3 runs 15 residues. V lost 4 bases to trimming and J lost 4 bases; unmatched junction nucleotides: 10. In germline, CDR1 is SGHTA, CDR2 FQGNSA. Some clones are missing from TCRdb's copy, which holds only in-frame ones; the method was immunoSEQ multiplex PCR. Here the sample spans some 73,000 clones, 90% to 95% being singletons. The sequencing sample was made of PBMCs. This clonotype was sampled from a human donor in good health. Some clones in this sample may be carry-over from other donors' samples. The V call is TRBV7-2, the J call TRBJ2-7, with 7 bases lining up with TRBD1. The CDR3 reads CASSSYRGAGYEQYF. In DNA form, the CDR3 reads TGTGCCAGCAGCTCGTACAGGGGCGCCGGGTACGAGCAGTACTTC.